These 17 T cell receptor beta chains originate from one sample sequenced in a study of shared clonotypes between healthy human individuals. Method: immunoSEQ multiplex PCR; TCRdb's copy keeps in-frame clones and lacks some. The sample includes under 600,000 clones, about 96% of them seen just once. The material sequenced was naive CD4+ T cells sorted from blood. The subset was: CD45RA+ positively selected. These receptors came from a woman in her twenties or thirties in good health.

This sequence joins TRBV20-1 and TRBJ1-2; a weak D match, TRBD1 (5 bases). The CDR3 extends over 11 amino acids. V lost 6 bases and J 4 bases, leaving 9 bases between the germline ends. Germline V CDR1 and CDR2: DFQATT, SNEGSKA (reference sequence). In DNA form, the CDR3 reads TGCAGTGCCCAGGGTGTCTATGGCTACACCTTC. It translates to CSAQGVYGYTF.

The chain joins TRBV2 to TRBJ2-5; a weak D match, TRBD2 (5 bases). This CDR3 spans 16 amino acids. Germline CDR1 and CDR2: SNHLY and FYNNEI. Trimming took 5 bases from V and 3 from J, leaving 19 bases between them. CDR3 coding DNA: TGTGCCAGCAGTCTTCTCGACTGGAAGGAGGAAGAGACCCAGTACTTC. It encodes CASSLLDWKEEETQYF.

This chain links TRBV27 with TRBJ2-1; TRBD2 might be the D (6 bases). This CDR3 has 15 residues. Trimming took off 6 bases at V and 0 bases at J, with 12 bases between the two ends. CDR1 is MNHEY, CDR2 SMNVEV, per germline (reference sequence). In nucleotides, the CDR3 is TGTGCCAGCAGGACCAGCGGGCACTCCTACAATGAGCAGTTCTTC. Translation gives CASRTSGHSYNEQFF.

The DNA for the CDR3 is TGTGCCAGCAGCGCGCGAACGGCCATGTACAATGAGCAGTTCTTC. It codes for CASSARTAMYNEQFF. The rearrangement joins TRBV21-1 to TRBJ2-1. TRBV21-1 is given as a pseudogene. The CDR3 spans 15 residues.

For the CDR3, the DNA is TGTGCCAGCAGCTTCCAAGGGGGCGGCTATGGCTACACCTTC. Protein: CASSFQGGGYGYTF. The gene calls are TRBV5-6 and TRBJ1-2; 7 nucleotides match TRBD1. There are 14 residues in the CDR3. Germline lookup yields CDR1 SGHDT and CDR2 YYEEEE. V dropped 2 bases and J dropped 4; count of bases not matched to a gene: 5.

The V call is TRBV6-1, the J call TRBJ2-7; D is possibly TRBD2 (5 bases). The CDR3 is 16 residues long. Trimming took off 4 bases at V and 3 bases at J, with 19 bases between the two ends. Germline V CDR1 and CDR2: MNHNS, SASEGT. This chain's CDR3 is CASSGQRRASGYEQYF. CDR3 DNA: TGTGCCAGCAGTGGGCAGAGGCGGGCCAGCGGCTACGAGCAGTACTTC.

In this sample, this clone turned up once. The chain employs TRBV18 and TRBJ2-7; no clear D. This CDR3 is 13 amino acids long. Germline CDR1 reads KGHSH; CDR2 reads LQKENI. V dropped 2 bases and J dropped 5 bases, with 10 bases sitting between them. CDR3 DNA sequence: TGTGCCAGCTCACCAGTAGGGTCGCACGAGCAGTACTTC. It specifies CASSPVGSHEQYF.

The CDR3: CASSLRVGSGSKDEQFF. The CDR3 DNA follows: TGTGCCAGCAGCTTACGGGTTGGTAGCGGGAGTAAGGATGAGCAGTTCTTC. The chain recombines TRBV7-3 with TRBJ2-1; 9 bases match TRBD2. This CDR3 region has 17 residues. J gave up 8 bases and V 2 bases, and 13 bases lay outside the gene matches. CDR1 is SGHTA and CDR2 is FQGTGA in the germline V gene.

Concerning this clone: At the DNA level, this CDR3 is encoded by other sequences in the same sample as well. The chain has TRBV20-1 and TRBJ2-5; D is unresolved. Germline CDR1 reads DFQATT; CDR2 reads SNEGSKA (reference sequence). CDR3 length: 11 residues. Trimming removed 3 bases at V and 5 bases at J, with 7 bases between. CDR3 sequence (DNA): TGCAGTGCTAGTGGCAGCGAGACCCAGTACTTC. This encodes CSASGSETQYF.

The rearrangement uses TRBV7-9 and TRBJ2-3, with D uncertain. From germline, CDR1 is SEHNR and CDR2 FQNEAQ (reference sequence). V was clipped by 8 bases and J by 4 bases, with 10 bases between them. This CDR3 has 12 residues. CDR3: CASEWAADTQYF. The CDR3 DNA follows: TGTGCCAGCGAGTGGGCCGCAGATACGCAGTATTTT.

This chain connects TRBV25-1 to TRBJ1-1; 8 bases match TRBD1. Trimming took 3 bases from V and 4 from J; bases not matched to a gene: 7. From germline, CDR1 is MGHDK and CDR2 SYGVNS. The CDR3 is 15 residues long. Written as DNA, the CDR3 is TGTGCCAGCAGTGATTTGAGGACAGGGAGCACTGAAGCTTTCTTT. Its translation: CASSDLRTGSTEAFF.

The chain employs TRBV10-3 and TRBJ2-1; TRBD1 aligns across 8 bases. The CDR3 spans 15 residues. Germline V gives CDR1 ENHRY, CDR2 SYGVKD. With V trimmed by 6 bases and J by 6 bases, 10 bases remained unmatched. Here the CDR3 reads CAIREKIQGGNEQFF. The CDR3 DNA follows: TGTGCCATCAGGGAAAAAATACAGGGGGGCAATGAGCAGTTCTTC.

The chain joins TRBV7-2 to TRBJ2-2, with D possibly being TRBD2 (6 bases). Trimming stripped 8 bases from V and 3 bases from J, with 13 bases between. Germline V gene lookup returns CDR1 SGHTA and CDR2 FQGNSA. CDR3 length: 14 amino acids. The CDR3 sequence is CASLPGLHTGELFF. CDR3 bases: TGTGCCAGCCTTCCGGGACTCCACACCGGGGAGCTGTTTTTT.

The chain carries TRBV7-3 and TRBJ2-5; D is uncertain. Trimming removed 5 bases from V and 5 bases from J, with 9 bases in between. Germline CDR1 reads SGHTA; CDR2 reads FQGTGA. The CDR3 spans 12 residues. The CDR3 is CASSDPMETQYF. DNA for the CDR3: TGTGCCAGCAGCGATCCCATGGAGACCCAGTACTTC.

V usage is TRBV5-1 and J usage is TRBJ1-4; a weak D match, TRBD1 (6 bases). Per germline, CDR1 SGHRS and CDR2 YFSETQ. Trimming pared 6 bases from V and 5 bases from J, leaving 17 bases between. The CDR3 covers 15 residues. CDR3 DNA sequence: TGCGCCAGCACCCTTGCTGGACAGTCCAATGAAAAACTGTTTTTT. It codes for CASTLAGQSNEKLFF.

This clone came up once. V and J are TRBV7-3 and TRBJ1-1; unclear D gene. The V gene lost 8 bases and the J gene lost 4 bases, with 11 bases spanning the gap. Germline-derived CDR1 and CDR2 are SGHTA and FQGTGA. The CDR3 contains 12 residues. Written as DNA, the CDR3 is TGTGCCAGCCGCGGGCTCACCACTGAAGCTTTCTTT. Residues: CASRGLTTEAFF.

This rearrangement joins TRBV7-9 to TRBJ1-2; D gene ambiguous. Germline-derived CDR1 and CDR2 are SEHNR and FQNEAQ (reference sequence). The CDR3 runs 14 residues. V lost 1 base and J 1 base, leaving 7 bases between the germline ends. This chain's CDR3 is CASSLVAGNYGYTF. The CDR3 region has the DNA TGTGCCAGCAGCTTAGTCGCCGGTAACTATGGCTACACCTTC.